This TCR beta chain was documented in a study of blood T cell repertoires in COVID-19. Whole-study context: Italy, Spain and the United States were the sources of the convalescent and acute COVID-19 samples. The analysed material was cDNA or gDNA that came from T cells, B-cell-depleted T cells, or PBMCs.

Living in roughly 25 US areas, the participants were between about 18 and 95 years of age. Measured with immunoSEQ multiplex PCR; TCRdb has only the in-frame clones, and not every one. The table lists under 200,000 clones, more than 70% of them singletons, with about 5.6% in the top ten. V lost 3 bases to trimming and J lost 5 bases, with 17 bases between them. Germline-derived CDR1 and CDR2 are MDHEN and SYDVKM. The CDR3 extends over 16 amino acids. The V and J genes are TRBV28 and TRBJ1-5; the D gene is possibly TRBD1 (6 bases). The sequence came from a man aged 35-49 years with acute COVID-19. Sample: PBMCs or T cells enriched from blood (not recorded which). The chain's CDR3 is CASSFAEDSRYQPQHF. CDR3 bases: TGTGCCAGCAGTTTCGCCGAGGACAGTCGGTATCAGCCCCAGCATTTT.